Sequencing of this TCR beta chain was carried out in a study of neurological immune-mediated disorders. Study summary: Of around 34 multiple sclerosis patients, some 30 were relapsing-remitting and 3 secondary progressive.

Germline values: CDR1 SGHRS, CDR2 YFSETQ. The CDR3 spans 15 residues. V lost 3 bases and J lost 6, with 19 bases in between. Each CDR3 protein is one row after TCRdb ran MiXCR on the 5' RACE reads. The table shows about 74,000 distinct CDR3 sequences, with around 5.5% occurring only once. This clonotype was observed many times. Sequencing used PBMCs. The chain joins TRBV5-1 to TRBJ2-7; a possible D gene is TRBD1 (5 bases). The clonotype originates from a man in his late teens or twenties with multiple sclerosis. The CDR3 protein is CASSSRQGIGTEQYF. The CDR3 DNA is TGCGCCAGCAGCTCCCGTCAGGGAATCGGTACCGAGCAGTACTTC.